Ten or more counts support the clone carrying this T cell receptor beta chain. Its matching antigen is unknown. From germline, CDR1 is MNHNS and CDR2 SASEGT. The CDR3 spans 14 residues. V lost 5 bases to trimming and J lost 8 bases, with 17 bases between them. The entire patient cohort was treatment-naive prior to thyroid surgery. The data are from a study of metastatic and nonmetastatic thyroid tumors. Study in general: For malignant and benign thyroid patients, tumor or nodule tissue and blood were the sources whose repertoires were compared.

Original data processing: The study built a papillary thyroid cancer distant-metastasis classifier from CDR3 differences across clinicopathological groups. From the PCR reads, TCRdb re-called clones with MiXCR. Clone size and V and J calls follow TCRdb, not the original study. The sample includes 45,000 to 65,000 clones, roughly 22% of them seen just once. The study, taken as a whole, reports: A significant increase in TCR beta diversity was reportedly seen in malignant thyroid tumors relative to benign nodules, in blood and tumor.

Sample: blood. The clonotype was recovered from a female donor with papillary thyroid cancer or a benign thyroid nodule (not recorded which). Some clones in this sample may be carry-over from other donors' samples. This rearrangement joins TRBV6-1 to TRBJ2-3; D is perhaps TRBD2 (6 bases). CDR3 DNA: TGTGCCAGCAGTCCGGGACTGTGGAGCGGTACGCAGTATTTT. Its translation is CASSPGLWSGTQYF.